These T cell receptor beta chains were read from a single sample in a study of blood T cell repertoires in COVID-19. Assay used: immunoSEQ multiplex PCR; TCRdb lists only in-frame clones, some missing. The table has around 50,000 clones, more than 80% seen once. Sequences were obtained from peripheral blood. These receptors were obtained from a man between 60 and 75 years old with COVID-19, enrolled during active disease. The CDR3 runs from the conserved cysteine through the conserved F or W. D genes are given only for firm matches. The size entry is marked missing in some rows and otherwise reads once, few, many or a size class.

CDR3nt | CDR3aa | j_gene | v_gene | d_gene | abundance
TGTGCCAGTAGTTCCACAGGGGGCGGTTCCTACGAGCAGTACTTC | CASSSTGGGSYEQYF | TRBJ2-7 | TRBV19 | TRBD1 | NA
TGTGCCAGCAGTTACGGGGACAGGAGAGCCTACGAGCAGTACTTC | CASSYGDRRAYEQYF | TRBJ2-7 | TRBV6-5 | TRBD1 | once
TGTGCCAGCAGTTTATTTCAGGGGGTCAATAATTCACCCCTCCACTTT | CASSLFQGVNNSPLHF | TRBJ1-6 | TRBV27 | TRBD1 | NA
TGTGCCAGCAGGGCAGGGGAAATAAGCTCCTACGAGCAGTACTTC | CASRAGEISSYEQYF | TRBJ2-7 | TRBV6-5 | NA | once
TGTGCCAGCAGCCGCACCGGGGAGCTGTTTTTT | CASSRTGELFF | TRBJ2-2 | TRBV7-9 | NA | few
TGTGCCAGCAGCTTGACGGGACTAGCGGTGCGCACCGGGGAGCTGTTTTTT | CASSLTGLAVRTGELFF | TRBJ2-2 | TRBV5-5 | TRBD2 | NA
TGTGCCAGGGGGGGGACTAGCGGGTTGAATGAGCAGTTCTTC | CARGGTSGLNEQFF | TRBJ2-1 | TRBV2 | TRBD2 | NA
TGTGCCAGCAGCTTAGAGGGAGCACTAGAGCAGTTCTTC | CASSLEGALEQFF | TRBJ2-1 | TRBV7-2 | NA | NA
TGTGCCAGCAGCAGGACAGGGGTCGGTGAAAAACTGTTTTTT | CASSRTGVGEKLFF | TRBJ1-4 | TRBV21-1 | NA | NA
TGCGCCAGCAGCCAAGATCGGGGTTCACCCCTCCACTTT | CASSQDRGSPLHF | TRBJ1-6 | TRBV4-3 | NA | NA
TGTGCCAGCTCAGCCGCCGGGACAGGACTTGCAAGGGGTGAAAAACTGTTTTTT | CASSAAGTGLARGEKLFF | TRBJ1-4 | TRBV18 | TRBD1 | NA
TGTGCCAGCAGCCGGGACACTTACGAGCAGTACTTC | CASSRDTYEQYF | TRBJ2-7 | TRBV9 | NA | NA
TGTGCCAGCAGCTGGGACAGGGGGCGAACCGGGGAGCTGTTTTTT | CASSWDRGRTGELFF | TRBJ2-2 | TRBV5-6 | TRBD1 | NA
TGTGCCAGCCAACATAACAGGGGGATGGGAAACACCATATATTTT | CASQHNRGMGNTIYF | TRBJ1-3 | TRBV7-6 | TRBD1 | NA
TGTGCCAGCAGTGAAGCTGGACAGACTAATGAAAAACTGTTTTTT | CASSEAGQTNEKLFF | TRBJ1-4 | TRBV2 | NA | NA
TGTGCCAGCAGTTTCCCAGGGAACACTGAAGCTTTCTTT | CASSFPGNTEAFF | TRBJ1-1 | TRBV28 | NA | NA
TGTGCCAGCAGCCAAGATAGCTCTGGGGCCAACGTCCTGACTTTC | CASSQDSSGANVLTF | TRBJ2-6 | TRBV4-2 | NA | NA
TGTGCCAGCAGTGCTCGGACAGGGGGCGAAGATCAGCCCCAGCATTTT | CASSARTGGEDQPQHF | TRBJ1-5 | TRBV27 | TRBD1 | NA
TGTGCCAGCTCATCAACGAACACCGGGGAGCTGTTTTTT | CASSSTNTGELFF | TRBJ2-2 | TRBV18 | NA | NA
TGTGCCAGCAGCCTTTGGACAGGTCAAGAGACCCAGTACTTC | CASSLWTGQETQYF | TRBJ2-5 | TRBV7-9 | TRBD1 | NA
TGCGCCAGCAGCCAAGATGTAGGGGTAAGCACTGAAGCTTTCTTT | CASSQDVGVSTEAFF | TRBJ1-1 | TRBV4-1 | NA | NA
TGTGCCAGTCGGGCGCGGGGGGAGGGCTACACCTTC | CASRARGEGYTF | TRBJ1-2 | TRBV19 | NA | NA
TGCGCCAGCAGCAAAGACATTTCCTACGAGCAGTACTTC | CASSKDISYEQYF | TRBJ2-7 | TRBV5-1 | NA | NA
TGCGCCAGCAGCTCCAGCGACGGAAACATTCAGTACTTC | CASSSSDGNIQYF | TRBJ2-4 | TRBV5-1 | NA | NA
TGTGCCCGGGGGGACCGAACTGTGAACACTGAAGCTTTCTTT | CARGDRTVNTEAFF | TRBJ1-1 | TRBV30 | NA | NA
TGTGCCAGCAGTCCCGACAGGATCCGAAATTCACCCCTCCACTTT | CASSPDRIRNSPLHF | TRBJ1-6 | TRBV28 | NA | NA
TGTGCCAGCAGCCGGGGGGGGAGCACAGATACGCAGTATTTT | CASSRGGSTDTQYF | TRBJ2-3 | TRBV4-2 | TRBD2 | NA
TGCGCCAGCAGCTTAGGTCTTAGGATCGGGACTAGCGGCTACGAGCAGTACTTC | CASSLGLRIGTSGYEQYF | TRBJ2-7 | TRBV5-1 | TRBD2 | NA
TGTGCCACCAGTGGACAGTACAATCAGCCCCAGCATTTT | CATSGQYNQPQHF | TRBJ1-5 | TRBV24-1 | NA | NA
TGTGCCTGGTCAGGACAGGGACTTTATTCACCCCTCCACTTT | CAWSGQGLYSPLHF | TRBJ1-6 | TRBV30 | TRBD1 | NA
TGTGCCAGCAGCCTTGGACTAGCGGGGGGGTACAATGAGCAGTTCTTC | CASSLGLAGGYNEQFF | TRBJ2-1 | TRBV7-3 | TRBD2 | NA
TGTGCCACCGGCGCTAGCGGGGGGGGCTCCTACGAGCAGTACTTC | CATGASGGGSYEQYF | TRBJ2-7 | TRBV2 | TRBD2 | once
TGCAGCGTTGCCCAGGTTGAAGCTTTCTTT | CSVAQVEAFF | TRBJ1-1 | TRBV29-1 | NA | NA
TGTGCCAGCAGGTTACAGTACATGAACACTGAAGCTTTCTTT | CASRLQYMNTEAFF | TRBJ1-1 | TRBV11-2 | NA | once
TGTGCCTGCAGTCAACCCCGCAGTTTTCTAACTAATGAAAAACTGTTTTTT | CACSQPRSFLTNEKLFF | TRBJ1-4 | TRBV28 | NA | NA
TGTGCCAGCAGCGTAAAGCCCACCGGGGAGCTGTTTTTT | CASSVKPTGELFF | TRBJ2-2 | TRBV9 | NA | NA
TGCGCCAGCAGCTTGCGTAGGACTAGCGGGAACGGGGAGCTGTTTTTT | CASSLRRTSGNGELFF | TRBJ2-2 | TRBV5-1 | TRBD2 | NA
TGTGCCAGTAACAGCTTAGATAAGACAGGTCTGTACTTC | CASNSLDKTGLYF | TRBJ2-4 | TRBV2 | NA | NA
TGTGCCAGCAGCGTCTTTGGAGGTACGGGAGTTGGAAACATTCAGTACTTC | CASSVFGGTGVGNIQYF | TRBJ2-4 | TRBV9 | NA | NA
TGTGCCAGCAGCTTAGATCACTCCCAGGGGGCGCGGGGTGAAAAACTGTTTTTT | CASSLDHSQGARGEKLFF | TRBJ1-4 | TRBV11-2 | TRBD1 | NA
TGTGCCAGCAGTTATATGGGGAGGCGGGGTCAGCCCCAGCATTTT | CASSYMGRRGQPQHF | TRBJ1-5 | TRBV6-2/TRBV6-3 | NA | NA
TGTGCCAGTAGTACTCCCGGGACAGGGTCTAACGAGCAGTACTTC | CASSTPGTGSNEQYF | TRBJ2-7 | TRBV19 | TRBD1 | few
TGTGCCAGTAGTATAGTCGGACAGGCACGTTCCTATGGCTACACCTTC | CASSIVGQARSYGYTF | TRBJ1-2 | TRBV19 | TRBD1 | NA
TGTGCCAGCAGCGTAGCGGCTAGCGGGAGCACAGATACGCAGTATTTT | CASSVAASGSTDTQYF | TRBJ2-3 | TRBV9 | TRBD2 | NA
TGTGCCAGCAGCGTAGGCGGGACGCTTAACACCGGGGAGCTGTTTTTT | CASSVGGTLNTGELFF | TRBJ2-2 | TRBV9 | NA | NA
TGTGCCAGCAGCGAAACAGGGGGAGGTTCACCCCTCCACTTT | CASSETGGGSPLHF | TRBJ1-6 | TRBV25-1 | TRBD1 | NA
TGTGCCAGCAGTGGCATATTCAAACCGGGACTAGCGGGAGGGACCTACAATGAGCAGTTCTTC | CASSGIFKPGLAGGTYNEQFF | TRBJ2-1 | TRBV28 | TRBD2 | NA
TGTGCCAGCAGCGTAGGGACAGATTCGAACACTGAAGCTTTCTTT | CASSVGTDSNTEAFF | TRBJ1-1 | TRBV9 | NA | NA
TGTGCCAGCAGTGACGTTCGAGCGGGGGTTAACTACAATGAGCAGTTCTTC | CASSDVRAGVNYNEQFF | TRBJ2-1 | TRBV2 | TRBD2 | once
TGTGCCAGCAGTGAAGCGGGTTGGACAGCAGTCAACTATGGCTACACCTTC | CASSEAGWTAVNYGYTF | TRBJ1-2 | TRBV6-1 | NA | NA
TGTGCCAGCAGCCGACTATCTAGCGGGAGTTTCACCTACAATGAGCAGTTCTTC | CASSRLSSGSFTYNEQFF | TRBJ2-1 | TRBV9 | TRBD2 | NA
TGTGCCAGTAGTCGGGGGGCGTTGGGGCCAGATACGCAGTATTTT | CASSRGALGPDTQYF | TRBJ2-3 | TRBV19 | NA | NA
TGCGCCAGCAGCTTGCTAACAGGGCCGGACGAGCAGTACTTC | CASSLLTGPDEQYF | TRBJ2-7 | TRBV5-1 | NA | NA
TGTGCCAGCTCACCACTAAACAGGGTCGACACCGGGGAGCTGTTTTTT | CASSPLNRVDTGELFF | TRBJ2-2 | TRBV18 | NA | NA
TGTGCCAGCAGCTTAGGGTCCATCCGGGATGTCAATCAGCCCCAGCATTTT | CASSLGSIRDVNQPQHF | TRBJ1-5 | TRBV7-9 | NA | few
TGTGCCAGCAGCTGGGGGACAGAGCAAGAGACCCAGTACTTC | CASSWGTEQETQYF | TRBJ2-5 | TRBV5-6 | TRBD1 | NA
TGTGCCAGTAGTTCCTGGGCCCCAGTCAATGAGCAGTTCTTC | CASSSWAPVNEQFF | TRBJ2-1 | TRBV19 | NA | NA
TGTGCCATCAGTGAGACGGACTATGGCTACACCTTC | CAISETDYGYTF | TRBJ1-2 | TRBV10-3 | NA | NA
TGTGCCAGCAGTGACCTACAGGGTTTGAACACTGAAGCTTTCTTT | CASSDLQGLNTEAFF | TRBJ1-1 | TRBV27 | NA | NA